This T cell receptor beta chain derives from a study of blood T cells in healthy people across ages. CDR3 length: 18 residues. Germline V gene data show CDR1 as MNHEY and CDR2 as SMNVEV (reference sequence). Trimming took 1 base from V and 4 from J; bases not matched to a gene: 13. Isolated PBMCs totaled at least 6 million in each sample. Overall study results and limits: Estimates drawn from one million T cells were deemed to understate diversity.

Details on this clonotype: Its antigen is not identified.

A sample-barcoded 5' primer and a J-beta primer mix were used in a second PCR of roughly 6 to 11 cycles. TCRdb reprocessed the 5' RACE reads with MiXCR, giving one entry per CDR3 protein. This table has 1.8 million or so distinct CDR3 sequences, 35% to 50% appearing once. Specimen: blood. The receptor's source is a human donor in good health. This chain connects TRBV27 to TRBJ1-1, with TRBD1 matching 9 bases. CDR3 sequence (DNA): TGTGCCAGCAGTTTATTTCTGGGACAGGGATATCGGGGCACTGAAGCTTTCTTT. Translated, it gives CASSLFLGQGYRGTEAFF.